This is a list of T cell receptor beta chains from one sample in a study of blood T cell repertoires in COVID-19. Assay used: immunoSEQ multiplex PCR; TCRdb lists only in-frame clones, some missing. The sample lists roughly 520,000 clones, approximately 90% occurring once. Input material: PBMCs or T cells enriched from blood (not recorded which). Every receptor here comes from a woman aged 40-49 years who had recovered from COVID-19. CDR3s include the opening cysteine and the closing phenylalanine or tryptophan. Each record gives: D gene, J gene, clone size, V gene, CDR3 DNA, CDR3 protein. A D gene is named only where the DNA matches it firmly. Clone size is stated in some rows and not others, as once, few, many or a class when expanded.

>.|TRBJ2-1|.|TRBV9
TGTGCCAGCAGCGTCTTGAGCGGGCCGGCGGCCTCCTACAATGAGCAGTTCTTC
CASSVLSGPAASYNEQFF
>TRBD1|TRBJ2-3|.|TRBV7-2
TGTGCCAGCAGCTTTCAGACAGGGAACACAGATACGCAGTATTTT
CASSFQTGNTDTQYF
>.|TRBJ1-2|.|TRBV5-4
TGTGCCAGCAGCTTGGTGAGCGCACCGACGAACTATGGCTACACCTTC
CASSLVSAPTNYGYTF
>.|TRBJ2-7|once|TRBV5-6
TGTGCCAGCAGCTTGTCTCTCTACGAGCAGTACTTC
CASSLSLYEQYF
>TRBD2|TRBJ2-5|once|TRBV2
TGTGCCAGCAGACTAGCGGGAGGAGAGACCCAGTACTTC
CASRLAGGETQYF
>TRBD2|TRBJ2-1|once|TRBV7-2
TGTGCCAGCAGCTTAGGGGCGGGGGAAAACAATGAGCAGTTCTTC
CASSLGAGENNEQFF
>.|TRBJ1-1|once|TRBV2
TGTGCCAGCCGTACGGGGGTCGCGAACACTGAAGCTTTCTTT
CASRTGVANTEAFF
>TRBD2|TRBJ2-2|once|TRBV7-9
TGTGCCGGCAGAAGCGGGGCGCCTGGCACCGGGGAGCTGTTTTTT
CAGRSGAPGTGELFF
>.|TRBJ1-2|.|TRBV3-1/TRBV3-2
TGTGCCAGCAGCCAAGATACAGGGTTCGGGCATGGCTACACCTTC
CASSQDTGFGHGYTF
>.|TRBJ1-1|.|TRBV27
TGTGCCAGCAGTTCTAACACTGAAGCTTTCTTT
CASSSNTEAFF
>.|TRBJ2-5|.|TRBV12-5
TGTGCTAGTGGTGCCCCGCAGGGGCGCAGGGAAGAGACCCAGTACTTC
CASGAPQGRREETQYF
>TRBD1|TRBJ1-5|.|TRBV6-2/TRBV6-3
TGTGCCAGCAGTTACTCAGGGGGCTATAATCAGCCCCAGCATTTT
CASSYSGGYNQPQHF